The present T cell receptor beta chain was sequenced within a study of blood T cell repertoires in COVID-19. This clone came up once. Profiling relied on immunoSEQ multiplex PCR, and the TCRdb table lists in-frame clones only, not all of them. This sample has about 120,000 clones, with 81% found just once. The CDR3 totals 16 residues. Trimming left V 4 bases short and J 1 base short, with 12 bases between. Germline V gene data show CDR1 as KGHDR and CDR2 as SFDVKD. The clonotype was recovered from a human donor in a cohort sampled during active COVID-19. The rearrangement uses TRBV24-1 and TRBJ2-2, with a tentative D call TRBD1 (6 bases). The sample taken for sequencing was peripheral blood. Here the CDR3 DNA reads TGTGCCACCAGTGACTCCGGGACACAGAACACCGGGGAGCTGTTTTTT. Its translation is CATSDSGTQNTGELFF.